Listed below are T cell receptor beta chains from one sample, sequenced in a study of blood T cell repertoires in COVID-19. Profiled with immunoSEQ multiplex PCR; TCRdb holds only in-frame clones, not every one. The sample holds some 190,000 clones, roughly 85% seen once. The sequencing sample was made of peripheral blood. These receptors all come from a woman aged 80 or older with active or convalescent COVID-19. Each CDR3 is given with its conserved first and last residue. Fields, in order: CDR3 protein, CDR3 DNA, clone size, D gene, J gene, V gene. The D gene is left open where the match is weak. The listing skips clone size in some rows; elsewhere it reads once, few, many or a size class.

CASSPTTGIIAGELFF TGTGCCAGTAGTCCGACGACAGGGATAATTGCCGGGGAGCTGTTTTTT . TRBD1 TRBJ2-2 TRBV19
CASSLIAAGTEAFF TGCGCCAGCAGCTTGATAGCGGCGGGAACTGAAGCTTTCTTT . . TRBJ1-1 TRBV5-1
CAITGKPGTDTQYF TGTGCCATCACCGGGAAGCCCGGCACAGATACGCAGTATTTT . . TRBJ2-3 TRBV10-3
CASSQDAQLNTEAFF TGCGCCAGCAGCCAAGACGCACAGCTGAACACTGAAGCTTTCTTT . . TRBJ1-1 TRBV4-1
CASSYPPGQLSYEQYF TGTGCCAGCAGTTACCCCCCCGGACAGCTCTCCTACGAGCAGTACTTC once . TRBJ2-7 TRBV6-6
CAWAPRDRGNQPQHF TGTGCCTGGGCCCCCCGGGACAGGGGTAATCAGCCCCAGCATTTT . TRBD1 TRBJ1-5 TRBV30
CASSFAGDGGELFF TGTGCCAGCAGCTTTGCAGGGGATGGCGGGGAGCTGTTTTTT . . TRBJ2-2 TRBV5-4
CASTDLEGLAVGNEQFF TGTGCCAGCACCGACTTAGAGGGACTAGCGGTAGGTAATGAGCAGTTCTTC . TRBD2 TRBJ2-1 TRBV7-3
CASSPGGYEQYF TGTGCCAGTAGCCCAGGGGGCTACGAGCAGTACTTC . TRBD1 TRBJ2-7 TRBV19
CASSVVTSGHYNEQFF TGTGCCAGCAGCGTAGTCACTAGCGGACACTACAATGAGCAGTTCTTC . TRBD2 TRBJ2-1 TRBV9